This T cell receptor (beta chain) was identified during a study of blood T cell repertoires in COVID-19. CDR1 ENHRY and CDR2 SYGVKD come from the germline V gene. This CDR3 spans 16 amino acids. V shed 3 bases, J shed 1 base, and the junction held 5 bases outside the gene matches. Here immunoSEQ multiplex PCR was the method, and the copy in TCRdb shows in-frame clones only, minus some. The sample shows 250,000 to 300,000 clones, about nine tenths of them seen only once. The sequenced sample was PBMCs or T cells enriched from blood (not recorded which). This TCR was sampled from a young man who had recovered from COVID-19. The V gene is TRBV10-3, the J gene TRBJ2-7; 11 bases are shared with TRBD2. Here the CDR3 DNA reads TGTGCCATCAGTGACCTCGGGACTAGCGGATCCTACGAGCAGTACTTC. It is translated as CAISDLGTSGSYEQYF.